Listed below are T cell receptor beta chains from one sample, sequenced in a study of CD8 T cells in Susac syndrome. TCRdb reanalysed the immunoSEQ multiplex PCR reads using MiXCR and keeps one entry per CDR3 protein. The sample shows 120,000 to 150,000 distinct CDR3 sequences, around 95% of them seen only once. Sequenced: CD4+ T cells from PBMCs. The receptors shown here come from a human donor with Susac syndrome. The CDR3 runs from the conserved cysteine through the conserved F or W. D genes are given only for firm matches. Where a row states a size, it is once, few, many or the class of an expanded clone; other rows omit it.

TGCAGCGTTTTGGGGACAAATTCCTACGAGCAGTACTTC	CSVLGTNSYEQYF	NA	TRBV29-1	NA	TRBJ2-7
TGTGCCAGCAGCCACAGGGAAGGAAATTCACCCCTCCACTTT	CASSHREGNSPLHF	NA	TRBV5-4	NA	TRBJ1-6
TGCGCCAGCAGCCAAGATGGTTCCAGGCAAGGAGATGAGCAGTTCTTC	CASSQDGSRQGDEQFF	NA	TRBV4-1	NA	TRBJ2-1
TGTGCCAGCAGTGGCCCCCCATCAGGGAAGGCTAACTATGGCTACACCTTC	CASSGPPSGKANYGYTF	NA	TRBV6-1	NA	TRBJ1-2
TGCAGTGCTAGAATAGACGCTAGCTCTGGAAACACCATATATTTT	CSARIDASSGNTIYF	once	TRBV20-1	NA	TRBJ1-3
TGTGCCGTTCTGGGGATCGAGCAGTACTTC	CAVLGIEQYF	NA	TRBV28	NA	TRBJ2-7
TGCAGTGCTAGAGCCATACCGGAGGCTGAAGCTTTCTTT	CSARAIPEAEAFF	once	TRBV20-1	NA	TRBJ1-1
TGCGCCAGCAGCACGGACAGGGGGCGAAAGTTCTTC	CASSTDRGRKFF	NA	TRBV5-1	TRBD1	TRBJ2-1
TGTGCCAGCAGTTACCGGCGGGAGGGCCAGAATGAGCAGTTCTTC	CASSYRREGQNEQFF	once	TRBV6-6	TRBD2	TRBJ2-1
TGTGCCAGCAGCCCCCAAGCAGCGGGGGGGGAGCAGTACTTC	CASSPQAAGGEQYF	NA	TRBV7-2	TRBD2	TRBJ2-7
TGTGCCAGCAGCTCCTACGGGACAGGGATCGGGGCCCAGCATTTT	CASSSYGTGIGAQHF	NA	TRBV7-2	TRBD1	TRBJ1-5
TGCGCCAGCAGCCCGGGGGCCGTCGATTCCGAGCAGTACTTC	CASSPGAVDSEQYF	NA	TRBV5-1	NA	TRBJ2-7
TGTGCCAGCGCCAGGGCCCGGGGGAAGAATGAAAAACTGTTTTTT	CASARARGKNEKLFF	once	TRBV28	NA	TRBJ1-4
TGCAGTGCTACTCCCGGAAACCCCGAAGCTTTCTTT	CSATPGNPEAFF	NA	TRBV20-1	NA	TRBJ1-1
TGCAGTGCTACCCTCTCGACTAGCGGGAGATCCGAGACCCAGTACTTC	CSATLSTSGRSETQYF	NA	TRBV20-1	TRBD2	TRBJ2-5
TGCAGCACTCACCGGGGGAATGAGGACACTGAAGCTTTCTTT	CSTHRGNEDTEAFF	NA	TRBV29-1	NA	TRBJ1-1
TGCAGTGCCCCCCTGACAGGGATAGTGACCGGGGAGCTGTTTTTT	CSAPLTGIVTGELFF	NA	TRBV20-1	TRBD1	TRBJ2-2
TGTGCCAGCACCACGTTGAGCCAGGGCCTCCACTTT	CASTTLSQGLHF	NA	TRBV3-1	NA	TRBJ1-6
TGTGCCAGCAGAACTGCAGTGGGGGCCACCGGGGAGCTGTTTTTT	CASRTAVGATGELFF	once	TRBV9	NA	TRBJ2-2
TGCAGCGGGAACCGGGAGATCAACACTGAAGCTTTCTTT	CSGNREINTEAFF	NA	TRBV20-1	NA	TRBJ1-1
TGTGCCAGCAGTTTACGGCAATCTGAAAAACTGTTTTTT	CASSLRQSEKLFF	NA	TRBV12-3/TRBV12-4	NA	TRBJ1-4
TGCAGCGTTGAATTGCAGGGGCTGAACACTGAAGCTTTCTTT	CSVELQGLNTEAFF	NA	TRBV29-1	NA	TRBJ1-1
TGTGCCAGCAGCCCACCCCTAGCGGGAGGGAATGAGCAGTTCTTC	CASSPPLAGGNEQFF	NA	TRBV7-9	TRBD2	TRBJ2-1
TGCGCCAGCAGCCCTAGCGGGAGGAACACCGGGGAGCTGTTTTTT	CASSPSGRNTGELFF	NA	TRBV4-1	TRBD2	TRBJ2-2
TGTGCCAGCAGCCAAGTCCACAATGAGCAGTTCTTC	CASSQVHNEQFF	NA	TRBV3-1	NA	TRBJ2-1
TGTGCCAGCAGTTACCAAGGGAGAAAGGGGAATGAGCAGTTCTTC	CASSYQGRKGNEQFF	NA	TRBV6-6	NA	TRBJ2-1
TGCAGTGCTAGTGGGACAGGCACCTACGAGCAGTACTTC	CSASGTGTYEQYF	few	TRBV20-1	TRBD1	TRBJ2-7
TGCGCCAGCAGCTGGAGGAACGGGCTAGGGGAGACCCAGTACTTC	CASSWRNGLGETQYF	NA	TRBV5-1	NA	TRBJ2-5
TGTGCCAGCAGCTTAACGGGACAGTCCTACAATGAGCAGTTCTTC	CASSLTGQSYNEQFF	NA	TRBV7-3	TRBD1	TRBJ2-1
TGCAGCGTTGTTTTGGCAGGGGATTATGGAAACACCATATATTTT	CSVVLAGDYGNTIYF	NA	TRBV29-1	NA	TRBJ1-3
TGCGCCAGCAGCCGGGAGGGACAGGGATTCGGGTATGGCTACACCTTC	CASSREGQGFGYGYTF	once	TRBV4-1	TRBD1	TRBJ1-2
TGCGCCAGCAGCCCCTACCGCACTAGCGGGGGAGATACGCAGTATTTT	CASSPYRTSGGDTQYF	NA	TRBV4-1	TRBD2	TRBJ2-3
TGCAGCGTTGAAGGCAGGGTATACACTGAAGCTTTCTTT	CSVEGRVYTEAFF	once	TRBV29-1	NA	TRBJ1-1
TGTGCCAGCAGCCCAACGGCGACAGGGCCCCTGAGTAAGCAGTACTTC	CASSPTATGPLSKQYF	NA	TRBV3-1	TRBD1	TRBJ2-7
TGTGCCAGCAGCTCCAGCCCGGCAGGGGGCTTCGGGGATACGCAGTATTTT	CASSSSPAGGFGDTQYF	NA	TRBV7-2	TRBD1	TRBJ2-3
TGCAGCGTTGGGTTCAGGGACACTGAAGCTTTCTTT	CSVGFRDTEAFF	NA	TRBV29-1	NA	TRBJ1-1
TGTGCCAGCAGCCCAAGGCACCAAGAGACCCAGTACTTC	CASSPRHQETQYF	NA	TRBV3-1	NA	TRBJ2-5
TGTGCCAGCAGTCCCGACAGGGCCCCACACACCTTC	CASSPDRAPHTF	NA	TRBV2	TRBD1	TRBJ1-2
TGTGCCAGCAGCCCCCGGGACAGAGATTATAGCTACACCTTC	CASSPRDRDYSYTF	NA	TRBV9	TRBD1	TRBJ1-2
TGCAGCGCCGGACTAGCGGGGATGAACACCGGGGAGCTGTTTTTT	CSAGLAGMNTGELFF	NA	TRBV29-1	TRBD2	TRBJ2-2
TGTGCCAGCAATCACGACGGGTCAAACACTGAAGCTTTCTTT	CASNHDGSNTEAFF	NA	TRBV2	NA	TRBJ1-1
TGCAGCGCCGGGACACAAGGGACTGAAGCTTTCTTT	CSAGTQGTEAFF	NA	TRBV29-1	NA	TRBJ1-1
TGTGCCAGCAGCACCGCCGGGACTCGCAATGAGCAGTTCTTC	CASSTAGTRNEQFF	NA	TRBV4-2	NA	TRBJ2-1
TGTGCCAGCAGTGAATATATTCGGAGCGAGCAGTACTTC	CASSEYIRSEQYF	NA	TRBV25-1	NA	TRBJ2-7
TGCAGTGCTAGAGATCGAGGTAGCGGGGGGCTGTACAATGAGCAGTTCTTC	CSARDRGSGGLYNEQFF	NA	TRBV20-1	TRBD2	TRBJ2-1
TGCAGTGCTAGAGAGACCAGTCAAGAGCAGTTCTTC	CSARETSQEQFF	NA	TRBV20-1	NA	TRBJ2-1
TGCAGTGCTAGAGCCCAGACTAGCGGGAGGCAGTGGGAGCAGTTCTTC	CSARAQTSGRQWEQFF	NA	TRBV20-1	TRBD2	TRBJ2-1
TGTGCCAGCAGTCCAGCCGGCGGGACCTACGAGCAGTACTTC	CASSPAGGTYEQYF	few	TRBV6-6	NA	TRBJ2-7
TGTGCCAGCAGCCCTACTAGCGGGACCCACGAGCAGTACTTC	CASSPTSGTHEQYF	NA	TRBV12-3/TRBV12-4	TRBD2	TRBJ2-7
TGTGCCACCAAGCGGGACCCCCTCACAGATACGCAGTATTTT	CATKRDPLTDTQYF	once	TRBV15	TRBD2	TRBJ2-3
TGTGCCAGCTCACCACGGGCAGGGGGCATGGACGAGCAGTACTTC	CASSPRAGGMDEQYF	once	TRBV18	TRBD1	TRBJ2-7
TGTGCCAGCAGAACCTCCAGGGATCAGCCCCAGCATTTT	CASRTSRDQPQHF	NA	TRBV6-5	NA	TRBJ1-5